The following is a T cell receptor beta chain sequence with its context. Antigen specificity is unknown. Time point noted: pre-treatment sample, taken before nivolumab and TIL therapy. The tumor samples were excised metastases, mostly pleural nodules or supraclavicular lymph nodes. Tumors were harvested before any PD-1/PD-L1 blockade. The germline V gene encodes CDR1 SSHAT and CDR2 FNYEAQ (reference sequence). V was cut by 2 bases and J by 5 bases, with 6 bases left in between. The CDR3 runs to 13 residues. This specimen comes from a study of TIL therapy for anti-PD-1-resistant metastatic lung cancer. Study-level points and caveats: Many TIL product clones were absent from baseline tumor, suggesting clonal contraction.

This was the immunoSEQ v3 assay. Using immunoSEQ multiplex PCR, the repertoire was profiled, and TCRdb retains in-frame clones only, with some absent. The sample includes fewer than 30,000 clones, roughly 63% of them seen just once. The sample consisted of tumor tissue, taken at baseline. J is TRBJ1-4 and V is TRBV7-7; no definite D call. The TCR was taken from a woman aged 25-80 years with non-small cell lung cancer. CDR3 region: CASSLYVNEKLFF. Written as DNA, the CDR3 is TGTGCCAGCAGCTTATACGTGAATGAAAAACTGTTTTTT.